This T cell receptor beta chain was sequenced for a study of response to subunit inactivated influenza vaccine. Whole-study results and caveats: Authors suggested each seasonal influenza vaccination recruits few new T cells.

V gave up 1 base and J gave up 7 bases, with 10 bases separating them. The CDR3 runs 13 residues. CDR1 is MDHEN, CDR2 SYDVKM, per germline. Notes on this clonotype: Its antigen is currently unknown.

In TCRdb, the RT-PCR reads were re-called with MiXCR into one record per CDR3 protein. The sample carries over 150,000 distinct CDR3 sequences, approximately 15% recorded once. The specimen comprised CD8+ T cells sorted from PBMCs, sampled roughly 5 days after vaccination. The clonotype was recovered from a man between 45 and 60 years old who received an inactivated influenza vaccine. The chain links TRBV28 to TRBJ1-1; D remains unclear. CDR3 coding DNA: TGTGCCAGCAGTTTATCGTTGGTGCTTGAAGCTTTCTTT. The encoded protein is CASSLSLVLEAFF. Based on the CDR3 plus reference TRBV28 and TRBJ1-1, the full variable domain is DVKVTQSSRYLVKRTGEKVFLECVQDMDHENMFWYRQDPGLGLRLIYFSYDVKMKEKGDIPEGYSVSREKKERFSLILESASTNQTSMYLCASSLSLVLEAFFGQGTRLTVV.